These 28 T cell receptor beta chains share one sample of origin, sequenced in a study of T cells in Graves' hyperthyroidism and ophthalmopathy. It was RNA transcripts that yielded the amplified TCR beta CDR3 regions. A first-round RT-PCR of the TCR CDR3 used the HTBI primer set. Each CDR3 protein is one row after TCRdb ran MiXCR on the multiplex PCR reads. In the table there are roughly 420,000 distinct CDR3 sequences, roughly 15% of which are singletons. Sequenced: blood. The receptors shown here come from a woman aged 18-29 years with Graves' hyperthyroidism.

There are a few counts of this clonotype. This chain links TRBV13 with TRBJ2-1; 11 bases agree with TRBD2. Germline-derived CDR1 and CDR2 are PRHDT and FYEKMQ (reference sequence). The CDR3 has 19 residues. V lost 11 bases and J lost 4; bases outside the gene matches: 22. CDR3 amino acids: CAGNPSIGSGGGNYNEQFF. The CDR3 nucleotides are TGTGCCGGCAACCCCAGCATCGGTAGCGGGGGGGGGAATTACAATGAGCAGTTCTTC.

This sequence joins TRBV3-1 and TRBJ2-1; possibly TRBD2 for D (6 bases). V gave up 3 bases and J gave up 0 bases, with 12 bases separating them. The germline V gene encodes CDR1 LGHDT and CDR2 YNNKEL (reference sequence). The CDR3 runs 16 residues. The CDR3 loop is CASSQMTGSSYNEQFF. CDR3 DNA: TGTGCCAGCAGCCAGATGACCGGGAGCTCCTACAATGAGCAGTTCTTC.

This clonotype was counted at least ten times. The chain combines TRBV6-1 with TRBJ2-7, with a possible D match to TRBD1 (6 bases). The CDR3 consists of 14 residues. V lost 6 bases, J lost 4 bases, and 16 bases lay in between. In germline, CDR1 is MNHNS, CDR2 SASEGT. CDR3 loop: CASRRPNRAYEQYF. The DNA of the CDR3 is TGTGCCAGCAGACGCCCAAACAGGGCGTACGAGCAGTACTTC.

This clonotype was counted ten times or more. This chain joins TRBV20-1 and TRBJ1-2; possibly TRBD1 for D (5 bases). Trimming left V 3 bases short and J 8 bases short, with 19 bases between. Germline V gene sequence: CDR1 DFQATT, CDR2 SNEGSKA (reference sequence). The CDR3 has 14 amino acids. The CDR3 loop reads CSASEARASGGYTF. The CDR3 coding sequence is TGCAGTGCTAGTGAGGCCAGGGCCTCTGGGGGCTACACCTTC.

With regard to this clonotype: A single base separates this from a much larger clone, so it may be a read error. The gene calls are TRBV20-1 and TRBJ2-7; 8 nucleotides line up with TRBD1. CDR3 length equals 12 residues. V dropped 7 bases and J dropped 4; count of bases not matched to a gene: 6. In germline, CDR1 is DFQATT, CDR2 SNEGSKA (reference sequence). The DNA for the CDR3 is TGCAGTGATGTTGACAGGGGATACGAGCAGTACTTC. Protein sequence: CSDVDRGYEQYF.

V usage is TRBV5-1 and J usage is TRBJ1-2; the match to TRBD1 covers 10 bases. Germline V gives CDR1 SGHRS, CDR2 YFSETQ. The CDR3 sequence is 15 residues long. J lost 2 bases, V lost 0 bases, and 1 base had no gene match. This CDR3 is CASSLGDRGNYGYTF. The CDR3 DNA is TGCGCCAGCAGCTTGGGGGACAGGGGAAACTATGGCTACACCTTC.

The rearrangement joins TRBV3-1 to TRBJ2-2, with D maybe TRBD2 (5 bases). The CDR3 length is 16 residues. Looked up from germline, CDR1 is LGHDT and CDR2 is YNNKEL (reference sequence). V was clipped by 2 bases and J by 0 bases, with 10 bases between them. CDR3 sequence: CASSQRGIANTGELFF. DNA of the CDR3: TGTGCCAGCAGCCAACGGGGTATAGCGAACACCGGGGAGCTGTTTTTT.

This clonotype was counted at least ten times. The rearrangement links TRBV7-9 to TRBJ2-1; 14 nucleotides align to TRBD2. The V and J ends lost 5 bases and 5 bases, in that order; junction bases with no gene match: 8. The germline CDR1 and CDR2 sequences are SEHNR and FQNEAQ (reference sequence). The CDR3 length is 17 residues. CDR3: CASSLGGLAGVHNEQFF. The DNA of the CDR3 is TGTGCCAGCAGCCTGGGGGGACTAGCGGGAGTTCACAATGAGCAGTTCTTC.

This clonotype occurred many times. DNA of the CDR3: TGTGCCTGGAACGCTGGCGGGAGGGCGTATAGCTCCTACAATGAGCAGTTCTTC. As protein: CAWNAGGRAYSSYNEQFF. The genes are TRBV30 and TRBJ2-1, with 9 bases that match TRBD2. Looked up from germline, CDR1 is GTSNPN and CDR2 is SVGIG (reference sequence). The trim removed 4 bases at V and 0 bases at J, leaving 13 bases unmatched. This CDR3 comprises 18 residues.

This sequence joins TRBV6-1 and TRBJ2-7; TRBD2 aligns across 8 bases. V trimming: 8 bases; J trimming: 0 bases; junction bases outside the gene matches: 0. This CDR3 contains 12 residues. Germline V gives CDR1 MNHNS, CDR2 SASEGT. The CDR3 protein is CASREGSYEQYF. The CDR3 bases are TGTGCCAGCCGGGAGGGCTCCTACGAGCAGTACTTC.

This clonotype was picked up many times. The CDR3 sequence: CASRGGLAFSGNTIYF. Here the CDR3 DNA reads TGTGCCAGCAGGGGTGGGTTGGCCTTCTCTGGAAACACCATATATTTT. This chain joins TRBV28 and TRBJ1-3; D not resolved. The germline CDR1 and CDR2 sequences are MDHEN and SYDVKM. The V gene lost 6 bases and the J gene lost 0 bases, with 15 bases spanning the gap. CDR3 length: 16 amino acids.

Turning to this clonotype: A clone one base away is much larger, so this may be a read error. V and J are TRBV10-3 and TRBJ1-1; tentative D call: TRBD1 (6 bases). Germline CDR1 and CDR2: ENHRY and SYGVKD. The CDR3 length is 13 residues. Trimming removed 3 bases from V and 10 bases from J, with 15 bases in between. CDR3 in DNA: TGTGCCATCAGTGAAATACAGGGCCAATCAGCTTTCTTT. Protein product: CAISEIQGQSAFF.

V and J are TRBV5-5 and TRBJ2-2, with D perhaps TRBD1 (7 bases). The CDR3 totals 15 residues. Per germline, CDR1 SGHKS and CDR2 YYEKEE (reference sequence). Trimming took off 3 bases at V and 3 bases at J, with 12 bases between the two ends. The DNA for the CDR3 is TGTGCCAGCAGCTGGGGGGACAGCGACACCGGGGAGCTGTTTTTT. Protein sequence: CASSWGDSDTGELFF.

This clonotype was recorded many times. In nucleotides, the CDR3 is TGTGCCATCAGTGAGATTTCGGAAAACGAGCAGTACTTC. It encodes CAISEISENEQYF. The V gene is TRBV10-3, the J gene TRBJ2-7; D is unclear. Trimming took 2 bases from V and 5 from J, leaving 10 bases between them. The CDR3 covers 13 residues. CDR1 is ENHRY and CDR2 is SYGVKD in the germline V gene.

This clonotype was detected a few times. The chain employs TRBV20-1 and TRBJ1-5; D gene uncertain. The CDR3 has 14 amino acids. The V gene's germline CDR1 is DFQATT and CDR2 SNEGSKA (reference sequence). Trimming removed 3 bases from V and 3 bases from J, with 12 bases in between. The CDR3 bases are TGCAGTGCTAGTCGTTTGGGTCCCAATCAGCCCCAGCATTTT. As protein: CSASRLGPNQPQHF.

This clonotype was seen ten or more times. The CDR3 loop reads CASSYSLAASGEQYF. The CDR3 nucleotides read TGTGCCAGCAGTTACTCGTTGGCCGCCTCGGGCGAGCAGTACTTC. V and J are TRBV6-5 and TRBJ2-7; no clear D. CDR3 length: 15 residues. Per germline, CDR1 MNHEY and CDR2 SVGAGI. Trimming cost V 0 bases and J 6 bases, with 15 bases left between them.

Concerning this clonotype: A much bigger clone sits one base away, suggesting this may be a read error. J is TRBJ2-5 and V is TRBV29-1; 7 bases are shared with TRBD2. The germline gives CDR1 SQVTM, CDR2 ANQGSEA. The CDR3 loop spans 16 amino acids. CDR3 in DNA: TGCAGCGTTGGAGGACTAGAAATGAAGGAAGGAGAGGCCCAGTACTTC. Its protein is CSVGGLEMKEGEAQYF.

This clonotype was picked up many times. This chain connects TRBV3-1 to TRBJ1-5; TRBD1 aligns across 7 bases. The germline V gene encodes CDR1 LGHDT and CDR2 YNNKEL (reference sequence). V lost 1 base and J lost 7; bases outside the gene matches: 10. This CDR3 has 16 amino acids. CDR3 DNA sequence: TGTGCCAGCAGCCAAGGACCACAGGGGCGGTTCCAGCCCCAGCATTTT. Encoded protein: CASSQGPQGRFQPQHF.

This clonotype was found many times. The gene calls are TRBV28 and TRBJ2-3; D perhaps matches TRBD2 (6 bases). Germline V gene lookup returns CDR1 MDHEN and CDR2 SYDVKM. V dropped 5 bases and J dropped 4 bases, with 19 bases sitting between them. The CDR3 loop spans 16 amino acids. CDR3 region: CASSRGKGMRADTQYF. The CDR3 DNA reads as TGTGCCAGCAGTCGGGGGAAGGGGATGAGGGCAGATACGCAGTATTTT.

This clonotype came up many times. The chain has TRBV27 and TRBJ2-3; 11 bases map to TRBD1. Germline trimming cut 5 bases from V and 6 bases from J; bases unmatched to any gene: 13. The CDR3 runs to 17 residues. Looked up from germline, CDR1 is MNHEY and CDR2 is SMNVEV (reference sequence). CDR3 bases: TGTGCCAGCAGTGCCCCCCCGGGACAGGGGGTGGGGGATACGCAGTATTTT. Its protein is CASSAPPGQGVGDTQYF.

At least ten counts were recorded for this clonotype. V usage is TRBV20-1 and J usage is TRBJ1-1; D is perhaps TRBD1 (5 bases). The V end was cut by 5 bases, the J end by 0 bases, with 10 bases between. The germline V gene encodes CDR1 DFQATT and CDR2 SNEGSKA (reference sequence). This CDR3 is 13 amino acids long. The CDR3, as DNA: TGCAGTGCTGCACCGGGACTGAACACTGAAGCTTTCTTT. It encodes CSAAPGLNTEAFF.

This clonotype was counted a few times. The chain has TRBV5-1 and TRBJ2-6; D remains unclear. CDR1 and CDR2 (germline): SGHRS, YFSETQ. The CDR3 has 18 residues. V was trimmed by 0 bases and J by 2 bases, leaving 15 bases between them. In nucleotides, the CDR3 is TGCGCCAGCAGCTTGGGTCTGATTAAAGCCACTGGGGCCAACGTCCTGACTTTC. As protein: CASSLGLIKATGANVLTF.

The chain joins TRBV12-3 or TRBV12-4 to TRBJ2-7; TRBD2 matches at 7 bases. Trimming cost V 3 bases and J 2 bases; bases outside gene matches: 4. This CDR3 region has 14 residues. The CDR3 protein is CASSFLAEAYEQYF. The CDR3 DNA is TGTGCCAGCAGTTTCCTAGCGGAAGCCTACGAGCAGTACTTC.

The chain has TRBV9 and TRBJ2-1; D is unresolved. Germline loops: CDR1 SGDLS, CDR2 YYNGEE. V dropped 0 bases and J dropped 4 bases, with 14 bases sitting between them. The CDR3 length is 16 residues. The CDR3 nucleotides read TGTGCCAGCAGCGTAGGGGGTCCGGCCTTGTACAATGAGCAGTTCTTC. Translated, it gives CASSVGGPALYNEQFF.

The gene calls are TRBV19 and TRBJ1-5; possible D gene TRBD1, 5 bases. Germline V gene sequence: CDR1 LNHDA, CDR2 SQIVND (reference sequence). The germline V and J ends were trimmed by 7 bases and 4 bases, with 8 bases remaining between them. The CDR3 contains 12 residues. CDR3 sequence reads: CASTKGNQPQHF. The CDR3 DNA sequence: TGTGCCAGTACTAAGGGGAATCAGCCCCAGCATTTT.

This clonotype was detected ten times or more. The chain joins TRBV20-1 to TRBJ1-2, with 9 bases identical to TRBD1. Germline V lookup: CDR1 DFQATT, CDR2 SNEGSKA (reference sequence). The length of the CDR3 is 15 residues. V shed 3 bases, J shed 4 bases, and the junction held 9 bases outside the gene matches. The CDR3 DNA follows: TGCAGTGCTAGGAGAGGGACAGGGCGAATCTATGGCTACACCTTC. Its translation is CSARRGTGRIYGYTF.

V gene TRBV11-2 combines with J gene TRBJ2-7, with D unresolved. Germline values: CDR1 SGHAT, CDR2 FQNNGV. The CDR3 extends over 16 amino acids. The V gene lost 6 bases and the J gene lost 2 bases, with 20 bases spanning the gap. CDR3 loop: CASSWVGRATTYEQYF. CDR3 bases: TGTGCCAGCAGTTGGGTTGGGCGCGCCACGACCTACGAGCAGTACTTC.

In its sample, this clonotype was seen many times. J is TRBJ2-7 and V is TRBV5-1, with D perhaps matching TRBD1 (5 bases). The germline V gene has CDR1 SGHRS and CDR2 YFSETQ. The CDR3 is made up of 13 amino acids. V was trimmed by 1 base and J by 6 bases, leaving 11 bases between them. CDR3 in amino acids: CASSLHSGIEQYF. Written as DNA, the CDR3 is TGCGCCAGCAGCTTGCATTCAGGGATCGAGCAGTACTTC.